Listed here is a single T cell receptor (beta chain). The entry originates in a study of cytomegalovirus exposure and HLA in healthy donors. The PCR had 60 Vbeta and 13 Jbeta primers. TCRdb keeps only in-frame clones here, not all; method: immunoSEQ multiplex PCR. The sample holds under 130,000 clones, around 63% seen once. Trimming stripped 8 bases from V and 4 bases from J, with 11 bases between. Germline V gene lookup returns CDR1 MNHEY and CDR2 SMNVEV (reference sequence). CDR3 length: 12 amino acids. The clonotype originates from a man younger than 45 in good health and CMV-seronegative. Sequencing was carried out using PBMCs. This chain links TRBV27 with TRBJ1-2, with a weak D call TRBD1 (5 bases). The CDR3 reads CASGQGSYGYTF. The CDR3 nucleotides are TGTGCCAGCGGGCAGGGTAGCTATGGCTACACCTTC.